The 26 T cell receptor beta chains presented below share a single source sample, sequenced in a study of cytomegalovirus exposure and HLA in healthy donors (dated by TCRdb to about 2017). Library preparation used the immunoSEQ multiplex PCR assay. A mixture of 60 forward primers for TCR Vbeta segments and 13 reverse primers for TCR Jbeta segments was used in the multiplex PCR. Sourced from immuneACCESS, this table was stored by TCRdb with only in-frame sequences that have V and J called. A share of the clones is absent; for the studies checked, an unresolved V gene accounts for under half, and the remainder has no known explanation. The sample table holds fewer than 200,000 clones, of which 68% were seen once. The ten largest clones add up to 1.1% to 1.5% of the sample. Sequencing was carried out using PBMCs. Receptors originate from a man aged 45-65 years in good health and CMV-seronegative.

As to this clone: This sample includes further DNA sequences coding for the same CDR3. Written as DNA, the CDR3 is TGTGCCAGCAGTTTAAACAGGGGGGGGGATCAGCCCCAGCATTTT. Amino acid sequence: CASSLNRGGDQPQHF. The V and J genes are TRBV6-5 and TRBJ1-5, with 8 positions matching TRBD1. J lost 5 bases, V lost 4 bases, and 7 bases had no gene match. The CDR3 sequence is 15 residues long. Germline V CDR1 and CDR2: MNHEY, SVGAGI.

The gene calls are TRBV5-1 and TRBJ2-3, with D possibly TRBD2 on 7 matching bases. The CDR3 contains 17 residues. Germline V lookup: CDR1 SGHRS, CDR2 YFSETQ. With 1 base removed from V and 2 bases from J, the gap between germline ends came to 17 bases. In DNA, the CDR3 is TGCGCCAGCAGCTTGAGAGGGCGGGGGCTTTCCACAGATACGCAGTATTTT. This sequence encodes CASSLRGRGLSTDTQYF.

This clone was picked up one time. The chain is built from TRBV7-9 and TRBJ2-7, with 9 bases matching TRBD1. CDR3 length equals 14 residues. J was trimmed by 4 bases and V by 5 bases; bases with no gene match: 6. CDR1 and CDR2 (germline): SEHNR, FQNEAQ (reference sequence). The CDR3 here is CASSPGTGTYEQYF. The CDR3 bases are TGTGCCAGCAGCCCCGGGACAGGGACGTACGAGCAGTACTTC.

This clone occurred once. The chain has TRBV6-5 and TRBJ2-7, with TRBD1 matching over 12 bases. Germline CDR1 MNHEY, CDR2 SVGAGI. The CDR3 contains 15 residues. Losses at the gene ends were 7 bases for V and 9 bases for J; bases not matched to a gene: 13. For the CDR3, the DNA is TGTGCCAGCAACTCGGCAGGGACAGGGGGCTTGAGGCAGTACTTC. The encoded protein is CASNSAGTGGLRQYF.

The rearrangement joins TRBV9 to TRBJ1-1; the D gene is possibly TRBD1 (5 bases). V lost 4 bases, J lost 7 bases, and 11 bases lay in between. Germline V lookup: CDR1 SGDLS, CDR2 YYNGEE. The CDR3 consists of 12 residues. The CDR3 loop is CASSPPTGEAFF. The DNA for the CDR3 is TGTGCCAGCAGCCCACCAACAGGTGAAGCTTTCTTT.

The chain links TRBV10-1 to TRBJ2-5, with D maybe TRBD2 (5 bases). Germline V gene data show CDR1 as WNHNN and CDR2 as SYGVQD (reference sequence). V lost 0 bases and J 8 bases, leaving 16 bases between the germline ends. This CDR3 region has 15 residues. The CDR3 is CASSESEASPRTQYF. The CDR3 bases are TGCGCCAGCAGTGAGTCTGAGGCTAGCCCCCGCACCCAGTACTTC.

A word on this clone: This same CDR3 is encoded by further DNA sequences in the sample. The chain combines TRBV2 with TRBJ1-2; no clear D gene. Trimming removed 2 bases at V and 4 bases at J, with 5 bases between. The CDR3 covers 12 residues. The germline V gene has CDR1 SNHLY and CDR2 FYNNEI. DNA for the CDR3: TGTGCCAGCAGTGAAACGGTCTATGGCTACACCTTC. Translated, it gives CASSETVYGYTF.

The chain joins TRBV27 to TRBJ2-7; tentatively, D is TRBD1 (5 bases). There are 16 residues in the CDR3. The V gene's germline CDR1 is MNHEY and CDR2 SMNVEV (reference sequence). Trimming removed 1 base from V and 1 base from J, with 14 bases in between. CDR3 in DNA: TGTGCCAGCAGTTTATTGGGGCCTCGCGGTTCCTACGAGCAGTACTTC. This codes for CASSLLGPRGSYEQYF.

The rearrangement uses TRBV6-5 and TRBJ1-1; perhaps TRBD1 as D (5 bases). The ends were cut back, 4 bases at V and 2 bases at J, with 5 bases in the middle. Per the germline V gene, CDR1 is MNHEY and CDR2 is SVGAGI. The CDR3 contains 12 residues. CDR3 sequence: CASSWGNTEAFF. The DNA of the CDR3 is TGTGCCAGCAGTTGGGGCAACACTGAAGCTTTCTTT.

This chain links TRBV7-2 with TRBJ1-1; 9 bases are a match to TRBD1. CDR1 is SGHTA, CDR2 FQGNSA, per germline. The CDR3 is made up of 18 amino acids. Trimming took 1 base from V and 4 from J; bases not matched to a gene: 13. The CDR3 DNA is TGTGCCAGCAGCTTAGGGGTTAGGGGACAGGGAGTTACCACTGAAGCTTTCTTT. Its translation is CASSLGVRGQGVTTEAFF.

With regard to this clone: Other DNA sequences in the sample encode the same CDR3. The chain recombines TRBV10-3 with TRBJ2-7; D gene unclear. This CDR3 region has 12 residues. The V gene lost 2 bases and the J gene lost 2 bases, with 4 bases spanning the gap. Germline V gene data show CDR1 as ENHRY and CDR2 as SYGVKD. CDR3 amino acids: CAISERAYEQYF. The CDR3 bases are TGTGCCATCAGTGAGCGCGCCTACGAGCAGTACTTC.

The chain links TRBV19 to TRBJ2-7, with a possible D match to TRBD1 (5 bases). CDR1 and CDR2 from the germline V gene are LNHDA and SQIVND (reference sequence). The CDR3 extends over 14 amino acids. V lost 4 bases and J 0 bases, leaving 10 bases between the germline ends. The CDR3 loop reads CASSSDRFSYEQYF. The CDR3 DNA reads as TGTGCCAGTAGTAGCGACAGATTCTCCTACGAGCAGTACTTC.

The rearrangement uses TRBV7-9 and TRBJ1-5; unclear D gene. The CDR3 contains 17 residues. V was pared by 3 bases and J by 3 bases, with 18 bases between. CDR1 SEHNR and CDR2 FQNEAQ come from the germline V gene (reference sequence). For the CDR3, the DNA is TGTGCCAGCAGCTTTCCCGATAAAGCCCAACTCAATCAGCCCCAGCATTTT. This codes for CASSFPDKAQLNQPQHF.

This rearrangement joins TRBV4-3 to TRBJ2-3; 12 nucleotides align to TRBD2. Germline values: CDR1 LGHNA, CDR2 YSLEER. CDR3 length equals 16 residues. V lost 0 bases to trimming and J lost 4 bases; unmatched junction nucleotides: 2. Here the CDR3 reads CASSQDLAGGPDTQYF. DNA for the CDR3: TGCGCCAGCAGCCAAGATCTAGCGGGGGGGCCAGATACGCAGTATTTT.

In nucleotides, the CDR3 is TGTGCCAGCAGCTTGAAGCGGGGGAGCAATGAGCAGTTCTTC. It codes for CASSLKRGSNEQFF. The chain carries TRBV5-4 and TRBJ2-1; 8 positions agree with TRBD2. The J segment lost 6 bases and the V segment lost 1 base, leaving 3 bases of the junction unmatched. Looked up from germline, CDR1 is SGHNT and CDR2 is YYREEE (reference sequence). CDR3 size: 14 residues. The variable domain in full, with the rest retrieved from reference TRBV5-4 and TRBJ2-1, is ETGVTQSPTHLIKTRGQQVTLRCSSQSGHNTVSWYQQALGQGPQFIFQYYREEENGRGNFPPRFSGLQFPNYSSELNVNALELDDSALYLCASSLKRGSNEQFFGPGTRLTVL.

V is TRBV9 and J is TRBJ2-5; 9 positions agree with TRBD2. The CDR3 totals 14 residues. The ends lost 4 bases at V and 4 bases at J; junction bases unmatched: 5. Germline-derived CDR1 and CDR2 are SGDLS and YYNGEE. The CDR3 nucleotides are TGTGCCAGCAGCTACGGGACTAGCATAGAGACCCAGTACTTC. Translating it yields CASSYGTSIETQYF.

The chain combines TRBV27 with TRBJ2-7, with a weak D call TRBD1 (6 bases). Per the germline V gene, CDR1 is MNHEY and CDR2 is SMNVEV (reference sequence). The V end was cut by 2 bases, the J end by 5 bases, with 7 bases between. CDR3 length equals 12 residues. The CDR3 sequence: CASSLEGDEQYF. CDR3 bases: TGTGCCAGCAGTTTAGAGGGGGACGAGCAGTACTTC.

In this sample, this clone turned up a few times. The chain uses TRBV11-3 and TRBJ2-5; D is possibly TRBD1 (6 bases). Germline CDR1 reads SGHNT; CDR2 reads YENEEA. The CDR3 runs 13 residues. Trimming took off 5 bases at V and 7 bases at J, with 14 bases between the two ends. CDR3: CASSIQGERTQYF. The CDR3 DNA is TGTGCCAGCAGCATACAGGGAGAAAGGACCCAGTACTTC.

V is TRBV6-5 and J is TRBJ2-1; maybe TRBD2 (7 bases). Per germline, CDR1 MNHEY and CDR2 SVGAGI. V lost 2 bases, J lost 7 bases, and 15 bases lay in between. The CDR3 is made up of 15 amino acids. The CDR3 sequence: CASSYRLGGGNEQFF. Written as DNA, the CDR3 is TGTGCCAGCAGTTACCGGCTGGGAGGGGGAAATGAGCAGTTCTTC.

The CDR3 loop is CASSARTGDLSYNEQFF. DNA of the CDR3: TGTGCCAGCAGCGCTCGTACAGGGGACCTCTCCTACAATGAGCAGTTCTTC. This sequence joins TRBV9 and TRBJ2-1, with TRBD1 matching over 7 bases. The CDR3 is made up of 17 amino acids. CDR1 and CDR2 from the germline V gene are SGDLS and YYNGEE. V lost 3 bases and J lost 0; bases outside the gene matches: 9. Full variable domain (outside the CDR3, taken from reference TRBV9 and TRBJ2-1): DSGVTQTPKHLITATGQRVTLRCSPRSGDLSVYWYQQSLDQGLQFLIQYYNGEERAKGNILERFSAQQFPDLHSELNLSSLELGDSALYFCASSARTGDLSYNEQFFGPGTRLTVL.

A few counts support this clone. CDR3 nucleotides: TGTGCCAGCAGTTACTCGACCCGACAGGATACGACTATATATTTT. This encodes CASSYSTRQDTTIYF. V usage is TRBV6-5 and J usage is TRBJ1-3; D may be TRBD1 (6 bases). Trimming stripped 0 bases from V and 13 bases from J, with 19 bases between. Germline V gene sequence: CDR1 MNHEY, CDR2 SVGAGI. The CDR3 length is 15 residues.

This chain uses TRBV29-1 with TRBJ2-3, with TRBD2 as a possible D gene (5 bases). Trimming removed 0 bases at V and 3 bases at J, with 10 bases between. Germline-derived CDR1 and CDR2 are SQVTM and ANQGSEA. This CDR3 has 14 residues. In nucleotides, the CDR3 is TGCAGCGTTGAAGATCCCGAGGGAACAGATACGCAGTATTTT. Amino acids: CSVEDPEGTDTQYF.

The V gene is TRBV27, the J gene TRBJ2-7; TRBD1 matches 7 bases. Germline CDR1 reads MNHEY; CDR2 reads SMNVEV (reference sequence). This CDR3 has 15 amino acids. Unmatched junction bases numbered 8, after V lost 4 bases and J lost 2 bases. The CDR3 DNA is TGTGCCAGCAGTTCCCTATTGACAGGGCCCTACGAGCAGTACTTC. Translation gives CASSSLLTGPYEQYF.

This chain links TRBV10-2 with TRBJ1-5; 10 nucleotides line up with TRBD1. Trimming removed 6 bases from V and 4 bases from J; junction bases left unmatched: 9. CDR3 length equals 16 residues. CDR1 WSHSY and CDR2 SAAADI come from the germline V gene. Here the CDR3 reads CASSEGQGVANQPQHF. The DNA of the CDR3 is TGCGCCAGCAGCGAAGGACAGGGGGTAGCTAATCAGCCCCAGCATTTT.

The CDR3 region is CASSLVGGGGTEAFF. As DNA, the CDR3 is TGTGCCAGCAGCTTAGTTGGAGGGGGGGGCACTGAAGCTTTCTTT. This chain links TRBV7-2 with TRBJ1-1; TRBD1 might be the D (6 bases). V was trimmed by 1 base and J by 4 bases, leaving 13 bases between them. The CDR3 contains 15 residues. CDR1 is SGHTA and CDR2 is FQGNSA in the germline V gene.

On this clone itself: The junction departs from the called germline gene at one end, perhaps through a read error. The CDR3: CASSLFGAGGCTF. The CDR3 region has the DNA TGCGCCAGCAGCTTGTTTGGGGCAGGTGGCTGCACCTTC. The chain uses TRBV5-1 and TRBJ1-2; weak D call: TRBD1 (5 bases). CDR1 and CDR2 from the germline V gene are SGHRS and YFSETQ. This CDR3 region has 13 residues.